The sequence of this T cell receptor beta chain was determined in a study of CD8 T cells in ankylosing spondylitis. Libraries for TCR beta were made by quantitative 5'-RACE with molecular barcodes. TCRdb re-called the 5' RACE reads through MiXCR, storing one row per CDR3 protein. The repertoire has just under 350,000 distinct CDR3 sequences, approximately 15% of them found once; the top ten carry 1.1%. Trimming took 4 bases from V and 2 from J, leaving 17 bases between them. Germline loops: CDR1 MGHRA, CDR2 YSYEKL. This CDR3 has 17 amino acids. Broader study findings: Seemingly characteristic of ankylosing spondylitis blood was a TCR beta motif consisting of eight highly homologous variants. It was reported that disease-linked clones were significantly enriched in matched ankylosing spondylitis synovial fluid. There were earlier reports of some motif variants in reactive arthritis synovial fluid and blood.

This clonotype showed up just a few times. Its cognate antigen is unknown. The chain carries TRBV4-1 and TRBJ2-2; no definite D call. Sequenced: blood, either unsorted or a sorted T cell fraction (not recorded which). The clonotype originates from a male donor with ankylosing spondylitis or in good health (not recorded which). The CDR3 DNA sequence: TGCGCCAGCAGCCCGAGCAACCGCGGTAGAAACACCGGGGAGCTGTTTTTT. Amino acid sequence: CASSPSNRGRNTGELFF.